What follows are 10 T cell receptor beta chains derived from one specimen sequenced in a study of shared clonotypes between healthy human individuals. As defined, naive CD8 cells were CD45RO-negative and positively selected for CCR7, with terminally differentiated effector memory CD45RA+ cells excluded. TCRdb's copy holds only in-frame clones and misses some; the assay was immunoSEQ multiplex PCR. Counted here are roughly 570,000 clones, roughly 98% occurring once; the ten biggest clones make up around 0.3%. Sequencing was carried out using naive CD8+ T cells sorted from blood. These receptor sequences come from a man aged 30 to 45 in good health.

This clone occurred once. Other DNA sequences in this sample translate to the same CDR3. The V gene is TRBV7-9, the J gene TRBJ2-5; TRBD1 matches at 7 bases. Losses at the gene ends were 5 bases for V and 3 bases for J; bases not matched to a gene: 3. This CDR3 is 13 amino acids long. Germline-derived CDR1 and CDR2 are SEHNR and FQNEAQ (reference sequence). The chain's CDR3 is CASSRDREETQYF. For the CDR3, the DNA is TGTGCCAGCAGCCGTGACAGGGAAGAGACCCAGTACTTC.

J is TRBJ1-1 and V is TRBV7-8, with D unresolved. The CDR3 has 14 residues. The V and J ends lost 1 base and 1 base respectively, with 7 bases between them. CDR1 is SGHVS, CDR2 FQNEAQ, per germline. DNA of the CDR3: TGTGCCAGCAGCTTAGGGCCCGCGAACACTGAAGCTTTCTTT. It translates to CASSLGPANTEAFF.

The chain carries TRBV28 and TRBJ1-2; no definite D call. With 7 bases removed from V and 6 bases from J, the gap between germline ends came to 18 bases. The germline V gene encodes CDR1 MDHEN and CDR2 SYDVKM. The CDR3 loop spans 14 amino acids. CDR3 region: CASNPPRRNHGYTF. The DNA for the CDR3 is TGTGCCAGCAACCCTCCCCGCAGGAATCATGGCTACACCTTC.

The V and J genes are TRBV19 and TRBJ1-1; TRBD1 might be the D (5 bases). Trimming cost V 3 bases and J 4 bases, with 12 bases left between them. Germline loops: CDR1 LNHDA, CDR2 SQIVND (reference sequence). This CDR3 is 14 amino acids long. This chain's CDR3 is CASSISPGVTEAFF. The CDR3 nucleotides are TGTGCCAGTAGTATTAGTCCGGGGGTCACTGAAGCTTTCTTT.

The rearrangement links TRBV28 to TRBJ1-4; no clear D. The V end lost 6 bases, the J end lost 5 bases, and 13 bases lay between the germline ends. The V gene's germline CDR1 is MDHEN and CDR2 SYDVKM. CDR3 size: 14 residues. For the CDR3, the DNA is TGTGCCAGCAGGCGGGGATTTGAGAATGAAAAACTGTTTTTT. Protein: CASRRGFENEKLFF. Supplemented by reference TRBV28 and TRBJ1-4, the full variable domain reads DVKVTQSSRYLVKRTGEKVFLECVQDMDHENMFWYRQDPGLGLRLIYFSYDVKMKEKGDIPEGYSVSREKKERFSLILESASTNQTSMYLCASRRGFENEKLFFGSGTQLSVL.

The V call is TRBV5-1, the J call TRBJ2-1; the D gene is possibly TRBD2 (5 bases). There are 13 residues in the CDR3. Germline assignment: CDR1 SGHRS and CDR2 YFSETQ. The V end lost 6 bases, the J end lost 3 bases, and 10 bases lay between the germline ends. The DNA for the CDR3 is TGCGCCAGCACGGACTCCCTCTACAATGAGCAGTTCTTC. This sequence encodes CASTDSLYNEQFF.

The chain recombines TRBV6-1 with TRBJ2-7; 7 nucleotides line up with TRBD1. This CDR3 is 19 amino acids long. Germline CDR1 reads MNHNS; CDR2 reads SASEGT. V was pared by 3 bases and J by 4 bases, with 21 bases of the junction left unmatched. The DNA for the CDR3 is TGTGCCAGCAGTGAGAGACAGGGTCGTTCCCCAGCCCGGAAATACGAGCAGTACTTC. This sequence encodes CASSERQGRSPARKYEQYF.

The chain is built from TRBV7-9 and TRBJ1-1; TRBD1 matches 8 bases. The CDR3 totals 14 residues. Germline V gene data show CDR1 as SEHNR and CDR2 as FQNEAQ (reference sequence). The V and J ends lost 5 bases and 4 bases, in that order; junction bases with no gene match: 6. The CDR3 here is CASSPPTGVTEAFF. In nucleotides, the CDR3 is TGTGCCAGCAGCCCGCCGACAGGGGTCACTGAAGCTTTCTTT. Full variable domain (outside the CDR3, taken from reference TRBV7-9 and TRBJ1-1): DTGVSQNPRHKITKRGQNVTFRCDPISEHNRLYWYRQTLGQGPEFLTYFQNEAQLEKSRLLSDRFSAERPKGSFSTLEIQRTEQGDSAMYLCASSPPTGVTEAFFGQGTRLTVV.

The rearrangement uses TRBV14 and TRBJ2-2; no clear D gene. Germline-derived CDR1 and CDR2 are SGHDN and FVKESK. This CDR3 is built from 14 residues. Trimming pared 3 bases from V and 3 bases from J, leaving 8 bases between. CDR3 loop: CASSQGWYTGELFF. The CDR3 DNA sequence: TGTGCCAGCAGCCAGGGGTGGTACACCGGGGAGCTGTTTTTT.

CDR3 sequence: CASSACRACEQYF. CDR3 nucleotides: TGTGCCAGCAGCGCATGTCGGGCTTGCGAGCAGTACTTC. The chain links TRBV9 to TRBJ2-7; D gene ambiguous. This CDR3 comprises 13 residues. Per the germline V gene, CDR1 is SGDLS and CDR2 is YYNGEE. V gave up 3 bases and J gave up 6 bases, with 13 bases separating them.